This T cell receptor (beta chain) appears in the sequencing data of a study of blood T cell repertoires in COVID-19 (TCRdb year 2020). General notes on the study: Collaborator samples came from the United States, Italy and Spain and covered acute and convalescent phases of COVID-19. The prospective study material was composed of cDNA or gDNA derived from T cells, B-cell-depleted T cells, or PBMCs. The dataset comprised deeply sampled blood TCRbeta repertoires from subjects exposed to, actively infected with, or recovered from COVID-19. The repertoires were released in a freely available public database intended as a resource for research on the immune response to SARS-CoV-2. Samples were obtained from the ongoing ImmuneRACE study (first 160 participants) and from 1,254 subjects provided by 6 global collaborators. A de-identified subject ID, COVID-19 status, age in years and sex were almost always included in the sample metadata. HLA class I and class II types, where available, came from metadata supplied by the sample provider rather than from assay-based typing.

The immunoSEQ Assay, a bias-controlled multiplex PCR, was used to amplify TCRbeta CDR3 regions from genomic DNA. In the paper's pipeline: The number of nucleated cells in each sample was estimated from the amplification of reference gene primers within the assay. To quantify the absolute abundance of each unique TCRbeta CDR3 rearrangement, sequence reads were collapsed and filtered. For each sample, productive Simpson clonality was calculated as the square root of Simpson's diversity index over productive rearrangements. The table comes from immuneACCESS by way of TCRdb, which keeps in-frame sequences with V and J called. Part of the clones is missing from these tables; in studies checked, under half for an unresolved V gene and the rest for unknown reasons. V and J calls and clone size are given by that table; D and trimming were obtained from the DNA. The sample table contains tens of thousands of clones; only one count was recorded for about nine tenths of them. The top ten clonotypes cover 1.9% of the sample.

Concerning this clone itself: Its antigen remains unidentified. Within one base of it there is no much larger clone, and no base qualities were kept.

Overall study results and their limits: Clinical and demographic metadata were provided uncurated, with the amount varying by source and participant.

Collaborating institutions collected whole blood in K2EDTA tubes following their own protocols. For TCRbeta analysis, collaborators shipped samples as frozen whole blood, isolated PBMCs, or DNA extracted from either of those sample types. The CDR3, from cysteine to phenylalanine, totals 13 residues. Just CDR3 DNA is preserved here, 39 bases in frame from base 1. CDR1 and CDR2 are read off the germline V gene as SGHTA and FQGNSA. V is pared back by 1 base and J by 8 bases, with 8 bases lying between the germline termini. The sequence came from a woman between 45 and 65 years old in a cohort sampled during active COVID-19. Material: peripheral blood. The V and J segments used are TRBV7-2 and TRBJ2-2; no D gene is confidently identified. The DNA sequence follows: TGTGCCAGCAGCTTAGTACGTAGTGGGGAGCTGTTTTTT. Translated, this gives CASSLVRSGELFF.